The rows below give T cell receptor beta chains drawn from one sample of a study of graft-versus-host responses after intestinal transplantation. Assay: immunoSEQ multiplex PCR; the TCRdb copy retains only in-frame clones and omits some. Of more than 90,000 clones in the sample, approximately 92% were seen once. For these TCRs, the target antigens are not known. This sample comprised unstimulated CD8+ T cells sorted from spleen or lymph node cells, obtained before intestinal transplant. The source of these receptors is a human donor who received an intestinal transplant. The CDR3 runs from the conserved cysteine through the conserved F or W. The order of the fields is D gene, J gene, CDR3 length, clone size, V gene, CDR3 protein, CDR3 DNA. The D gene is left open where the match is weak. Clone size appears in some rows only: once, few, many, or a class for an expanded clone.

NA	TRBJ1-1	12	NA	TRBV29-1	CSVWVSGTEAFF	TGCAGCGTTTGGGTATCGGGCACTGAAGCTTTCTTT
NA	TRBJ1-1	14	NA	TRBV14	CASSQWTVNTEAFF	TGTGCCAGCAGCCAGTGGACAGTGAACACTGAAGCTTTCTTT
NA	TRBJ2-7	15	NA	TRBV19	CASSIGRGRIYEQYF	TGTGCCAGTAGTATAGGCAGGGGAAGGATCTACGAGCAGTACTTC
NA	TRBJ2-5	11	NA	TRBV4-1	CASSQTGTQYF	TGCGCCAGCAGCCAAACAGGGACCCAGTACTTC
TRBD2	TRBJ2-7	17	NA	TRBV30	CAWSYGLAGATFYEQYF	TGTGCCTGGAGTTATGGACTAGCGGGAGCCACTTTCTACGAGCAGTACTTC
TRBD1	TRBJ2-3	17	NA	TRBV7-8	CASSQLGTGSNTDTQYF	TGTGCCAGCAGCCAGTTAGGGACAGGGAGTAACACAGATACGCAGTATTTT
TRBD2	TRBJ2-3	16	NA	TRBV7-9	CASSLVLAGEGDTQYF	TGTGCCAGCAGCTTAGTTCTGGCGGGAGAGGGAGATACGCAGTATTTT
TRBD2	TRBJ2-1	15	NA	TRBV10-2	CASSESGLGDNEQFF	TGCGCCAGCAGTGAGTCGGGACTAGGGGACAATGAGCAGTTCTTC
TRBD1	TRBJ1-6	16	NA	TRBV11-2	CASSPTLQGANSPLHF	TGTGCCAGCAGCCCAACCCTACAGGGGGCTAATTCACCCCTCCACTTT
NA	TRBJ2-7	12	NA	TRBV25-1	CASSERGYEQYF	TGTGCCAGCAGTGAAAGGGGTTACGAGCAGTACTTC
NA	TRBJ1-2	14	NA	TRBV28	CASSFYLEGYGYTF	TGTGCCAGCAGTTTCTACCTGGAGGGGTATGGCTACACCTTC
TRBD1	TRBJ1-6	17	once	TRBV5-3	CARSLAFAGGLDSPLHF	TGTGCCAGAAGCTTGGCATTCGCAGGGGGGTTGGATTCACCCCTCCACTTT
TRBD2	TRBJ2-3	15	NA	TRBV7-3	CASSVTGGSTDTQYF	TGTGCCAGCAGCGTAACGGGGGGGAGCACAGATACGCAGTATTTT
TRBD1	TRBJ2-7	13	once	TRBV6-4	CAPPRGQGDEQYF	TGTGCCCCCCCTCGGGGACAGGGGGACGAGCAGTACTTC
NA	TRBJ2-3	16	NA	TRBV5-5	CASIWKAGAHADTQYF	TGTGCCAGCATCTGGAAGGCGGGGGCGCACGCAGATACGCAGTATTTT
TRBD2	TRBJ2-5	18	NA	TRBV2	CASTPPRTSGGPQETQYF	TGTGCCAGCACCCCCCCCCGGACTAGCGGAGGCCCACAAGAGACCCAGTACTTC
NA	TRBJ1-1	16	NA	TRBV10-3	CAISDRVSGLNTEAFF	TGTGCCATCAGTGATCGTGTTTCAGGTTTGAACACTGAAGCTTTCTTT
TRBD2	TRBJ2-5	16	NA	TRBV19	CASSSTGYSGLETQYF	TGTGCCAGTAGTTCCACGGGGTATAGCGGGTTGGAGACCCAGTACTTC
NA	TRBJ2-5	14	once	TRBV4-1	CASSPMTGTETQYF	TGCGCCAGCAGCCCAATGACAGGAACGGAGACCCAGTACTTC
NA	TRBJ1-4	18	NA	TRBV4-1	CASSQDRSGFGPGGALFF	TGCGCCAGCAGCCAAGATCGGTCGGGATTTGGACCGGGAGGGGCACTGTTTTTT
NA	TRBJ1-1	13	few	TRBV19	CASSILENTEAFF	TGTGCCAGTAGTATCCTAGAGAACACTGAAGCTTTCTTT
NA	TRBJ2-7	14	NA	TRBV4-1	CASSQTQETYEQYF	TGCGCCAGCAGCCAAACCCAGGAAACCTACGAGCAGTACTTC
NA	TRBJ2-5	13	once	TRBV5-6	CASSPTNSGTQYF	TGTGCCAGCAGCCCCACAAATTCGGGGACCCAGTACTTC
TRBD1	TRBJ2-1	17	NA	TRBV4-2	CASSQKGTALRVNEQFF	TGTGCCAGCAGCCAGAAAGGGACAGCTTTACGGGTGAATGAGCAGTTCTTC
NA	TRBJ2-1	13	NA	TRBV7-9	CASSLNSYNEQFF	TGTGCCAGCAGCCTGAACTCGTACAATGAGCAGTTCTTC
NA	TRBJ2-2	15	NA	TRBV19	CASSPFQGYTGELFF	TGTGCCAGTAGTCCTTTCCAGGGGTACACCGGGGAGCTGTTTTTT
NA	TRBJ2-7	15	NA	TRBV9	CASSVGGGRSYEQYF	TGTGCCAGCAGCGTAGGGGGGGGCCGATCCTACGAGCAGTACTTC
TRBD1	TRBJ2-5	15	NA	TRBV19	CASSSPDRGPETQYF	TGTGCCAGTAGTTCGCCGGACAGGGGGCCTGAGACCCAGTACTTC
NA	TRBJ2-4	16	NA	TRBV9	CASSAKGGANKNIQYF	TGTGCCAGCAGCGCAAAGGGCGGGGCAAACAAAAACATTCAGTACTTC
NA	TRBJ1-4	15	NA	TRBV2	CASSGGVATNEKLFF	TGTGCCAGCAGTGGGGGGGTTGCAACTAATGAAAAACTGTTTTTT
TRBD1	TRBJ1-2	15	NA	TRBV28	CASTLISTGEYGYTF	TGTGCCAGCACCCTTATATCGACAGGGGAGTATGGCTACACCTTC
NA	TRBJ2-1	12	NA	TRBV19	CASSQNTGEQFF	TGTGCCAGTAGTCAGAACACAGGGGAGCAGTTCTTC